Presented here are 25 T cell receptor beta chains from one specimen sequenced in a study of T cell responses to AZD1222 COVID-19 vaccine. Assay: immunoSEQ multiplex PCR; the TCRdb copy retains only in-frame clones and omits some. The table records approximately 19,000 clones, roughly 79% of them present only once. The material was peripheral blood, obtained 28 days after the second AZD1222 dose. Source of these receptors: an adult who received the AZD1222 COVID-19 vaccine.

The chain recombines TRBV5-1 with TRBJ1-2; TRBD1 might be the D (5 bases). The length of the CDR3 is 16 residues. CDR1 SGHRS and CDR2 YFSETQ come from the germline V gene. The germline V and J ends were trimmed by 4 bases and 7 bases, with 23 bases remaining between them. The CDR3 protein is CASSPTVSGTLGGYTF. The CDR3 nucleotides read TGCGCCAGCAGCCCCACGGTGTCAGGGACGCTCGGTGGCTACACCTTC.

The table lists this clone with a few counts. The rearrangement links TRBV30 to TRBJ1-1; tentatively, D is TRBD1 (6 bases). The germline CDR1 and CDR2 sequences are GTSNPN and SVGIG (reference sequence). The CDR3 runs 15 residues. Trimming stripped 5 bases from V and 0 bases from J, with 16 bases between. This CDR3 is CAWGGVGGLNTEAFF. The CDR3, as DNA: TGTGCCTGGGGGGGCGTGGGTGGATTGAACACTGAAGCTTTCTTT.

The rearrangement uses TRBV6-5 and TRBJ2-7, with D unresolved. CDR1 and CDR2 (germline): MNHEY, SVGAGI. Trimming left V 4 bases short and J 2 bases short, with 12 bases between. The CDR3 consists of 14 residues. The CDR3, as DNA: TGTGCCAGCAGTTCCACCTCAGGCACCTACGAGCAGTACTTC. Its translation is CASSSTSGTYEQYF.

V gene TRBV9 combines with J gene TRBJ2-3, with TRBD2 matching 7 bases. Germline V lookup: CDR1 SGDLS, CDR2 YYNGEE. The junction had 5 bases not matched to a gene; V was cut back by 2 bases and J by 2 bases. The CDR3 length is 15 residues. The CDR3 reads CASSVSGASTDTQYF. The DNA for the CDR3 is TGTGCCAGCAGCGTCAGCGGGGCATCCACAGATACGCAGTATTTT.

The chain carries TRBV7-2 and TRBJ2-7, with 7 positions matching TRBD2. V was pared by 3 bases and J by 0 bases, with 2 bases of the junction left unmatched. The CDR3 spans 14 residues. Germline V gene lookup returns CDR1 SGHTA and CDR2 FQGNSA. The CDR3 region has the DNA TGTGCCAGCAGCTTGGCTAGCGGCTCCTACGAGCAGTACTTC. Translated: CASSLASGSYEQYF.

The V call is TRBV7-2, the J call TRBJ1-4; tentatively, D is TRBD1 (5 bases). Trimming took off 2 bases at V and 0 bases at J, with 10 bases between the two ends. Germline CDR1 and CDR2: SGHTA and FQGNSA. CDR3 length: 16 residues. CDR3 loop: CASSLHGATTNEKLFF. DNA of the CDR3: TGTGCCAGCAGCTTACATGGGGCGACAACTAATGAAAAACTGTTTTTT.

In nucleotides, the CDR3 is TGTGCCAGCAGCTTCCGGACAGCTAACTATGGCTACACCTTC. Amino acid sequence: CASSFRTANYGYTF. The V call is TRBV7-2, the J call TRBJ1-2; the D gene is possibly TRBD1 (6 bases). V gave up 3 bases and J gave up 0 bases, with 8 bases separating them. The CDR3 is made up of 14 amino acids. The germline V gene has CDR1 SGHTA and CDR2 FQGNSA.

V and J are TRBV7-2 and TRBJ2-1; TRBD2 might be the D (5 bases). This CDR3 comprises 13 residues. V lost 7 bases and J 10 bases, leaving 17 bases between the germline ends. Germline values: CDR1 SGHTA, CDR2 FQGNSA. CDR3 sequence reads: CASTSGSQPEQFF. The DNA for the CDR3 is TGTGCCAGCACATCGGGGTCGCAGCCCGAGCAGTTCTTC.

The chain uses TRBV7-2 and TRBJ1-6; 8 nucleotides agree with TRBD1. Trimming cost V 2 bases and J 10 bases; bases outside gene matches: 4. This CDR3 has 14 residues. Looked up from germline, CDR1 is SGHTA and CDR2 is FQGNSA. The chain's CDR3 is CASSLRQGNSPLHF. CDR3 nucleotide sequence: TGTGCCAGCAGCTTAAGACAGGGGAACTCACCCCTCCACTTT. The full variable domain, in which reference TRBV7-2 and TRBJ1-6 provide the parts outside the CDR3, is GAGVSQSPSNKVTEKGKDVELRCDPISGHTALYWYRQSLGQGLEFLIYFQGNSAPDKSGLPSDRFSAERTGGSVSTLTIQRTQQEDSAVYLCASSLRQGNSPLHFGNGTRLTVT.

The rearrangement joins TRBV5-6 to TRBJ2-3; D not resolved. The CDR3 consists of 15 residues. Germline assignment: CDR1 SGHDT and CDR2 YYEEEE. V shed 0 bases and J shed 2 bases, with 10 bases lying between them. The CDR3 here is CASSLEQYFTDTQYF. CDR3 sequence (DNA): TGTGCCAGCAGCTTGGAACAGTACTTCACAGATACGCAGTATTTT.

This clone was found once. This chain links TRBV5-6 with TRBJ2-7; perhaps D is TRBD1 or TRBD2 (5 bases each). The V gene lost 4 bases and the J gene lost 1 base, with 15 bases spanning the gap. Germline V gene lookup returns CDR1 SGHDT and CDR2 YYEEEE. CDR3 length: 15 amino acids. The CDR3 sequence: CASSPVGVRSYEQYF. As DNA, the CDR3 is TGTGCCAGCAGCCCGGTGGGGGTAAGGTCCTACGAGCAGTACTTC.

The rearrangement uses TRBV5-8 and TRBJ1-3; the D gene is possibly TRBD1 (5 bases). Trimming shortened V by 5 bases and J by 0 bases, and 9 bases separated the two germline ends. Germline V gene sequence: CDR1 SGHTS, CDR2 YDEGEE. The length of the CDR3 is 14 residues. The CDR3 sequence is CASSRDFSGNTIYF. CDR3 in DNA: TGTGCCAGCAGTCGGGACTTCTCTGGAAACACCATATATTTT. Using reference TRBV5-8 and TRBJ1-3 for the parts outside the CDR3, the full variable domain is EAGVTQSPTHLIKTRGQQATLRCSPISGHTSVYWYQQALGLGLQFLLWYDEGEERNRGNFPPRFSGRQFPNYSSELNVNALELEDSALYLCASSRDFSGNTIYFGEGSWLTVV.

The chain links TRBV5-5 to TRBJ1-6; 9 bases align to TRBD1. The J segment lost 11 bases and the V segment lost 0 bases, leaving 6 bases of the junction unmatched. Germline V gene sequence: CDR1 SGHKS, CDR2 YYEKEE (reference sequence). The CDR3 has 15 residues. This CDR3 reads CASSLEGTGKPPLHF. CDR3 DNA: TGTGCCAGCAGCTTGGAGGGGACAGGGAAACCACCCCTCCACTTT.

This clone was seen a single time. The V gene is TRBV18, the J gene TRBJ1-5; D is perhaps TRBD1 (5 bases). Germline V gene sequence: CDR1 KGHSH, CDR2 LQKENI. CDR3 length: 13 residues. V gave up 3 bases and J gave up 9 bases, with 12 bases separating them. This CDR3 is CASSPGAGGPQHF. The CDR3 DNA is TGTGCCAGCTCACCCGGGGCGGGAGGGCCCCAGCATTTT.

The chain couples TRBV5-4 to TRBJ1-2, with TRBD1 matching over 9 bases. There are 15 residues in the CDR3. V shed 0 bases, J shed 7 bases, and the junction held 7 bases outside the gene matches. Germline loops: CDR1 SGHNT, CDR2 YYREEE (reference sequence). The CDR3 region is CASSLASGDRVGYTF. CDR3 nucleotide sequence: TGTGCCAGCAGCTTGGCCTCCGGGGACAGGGTTGGCTACACCTTC.

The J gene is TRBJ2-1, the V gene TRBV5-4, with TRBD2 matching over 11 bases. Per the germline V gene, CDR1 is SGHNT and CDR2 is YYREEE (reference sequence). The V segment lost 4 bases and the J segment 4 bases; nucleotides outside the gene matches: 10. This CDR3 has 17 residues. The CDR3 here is CASSGRKGLAVYNEQFF. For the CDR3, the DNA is TGTGCCAGCAGCGGCAGAAAGGGACTAGCGGTATACAATGAGCAGTTCTTC.

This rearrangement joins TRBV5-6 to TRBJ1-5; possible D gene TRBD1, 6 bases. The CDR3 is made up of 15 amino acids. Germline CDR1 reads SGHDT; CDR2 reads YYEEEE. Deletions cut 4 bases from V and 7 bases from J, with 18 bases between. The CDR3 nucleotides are TGTGCCAGCAGCAAACAGGGTGGATTAGGGCAGCCCCAGCATTTT. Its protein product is CASSKQGGLGQPQHF.

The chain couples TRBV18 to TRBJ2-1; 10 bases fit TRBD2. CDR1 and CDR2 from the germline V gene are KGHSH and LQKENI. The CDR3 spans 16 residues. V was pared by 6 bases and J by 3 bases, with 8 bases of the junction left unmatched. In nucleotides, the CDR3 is TGTGCCAGCTCTCGGACTAGCGGTGGCGGCTACAATGAGCAGTTCTTC. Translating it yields CASSRTSGGGYNEQFF.

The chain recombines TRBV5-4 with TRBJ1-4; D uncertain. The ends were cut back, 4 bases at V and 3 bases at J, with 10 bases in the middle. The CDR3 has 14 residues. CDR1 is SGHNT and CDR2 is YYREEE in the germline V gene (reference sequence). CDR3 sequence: CASSRATANEKLFF. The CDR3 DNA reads TGTGCCAGCAGCCGAGCAACGGCTAATGAAAAACTGTTTTTT.

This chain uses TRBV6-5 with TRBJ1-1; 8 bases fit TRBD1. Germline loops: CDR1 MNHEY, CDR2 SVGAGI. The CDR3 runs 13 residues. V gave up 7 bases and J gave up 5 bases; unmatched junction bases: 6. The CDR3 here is CASNGQGETEAFF. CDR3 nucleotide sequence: TGTGCCAGCAACGGACAGGGTGAGACTGAAGCTTTCTTT.

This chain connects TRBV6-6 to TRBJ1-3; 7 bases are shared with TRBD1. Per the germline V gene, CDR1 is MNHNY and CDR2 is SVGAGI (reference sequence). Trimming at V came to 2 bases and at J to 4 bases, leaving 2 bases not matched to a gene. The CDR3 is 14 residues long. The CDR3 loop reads CASSYDRAGNTIYF. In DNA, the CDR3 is TGTGCCAGCAGTTACGACAGGGCGGGAAACACCATATATTTT.

Here the CDR3 reads CASSVWGGGNTEAFF. The CDR3 nucleotides are TGTGCCAGCAGTGTCTGGGGTGGGGGGAACACTGAAGCTTTCTTT. This rearrangement joins TRBV14 to TRBJ1-1; tentative D call: TRBD1 (5 bases). With 6 bases removed from V and 1 base from J, the gap between germline ends came to 15 bases. The CDR3 covers 15 residues. CDR1 SGHDN and CDR2 FVKESK come from the germline V gene.

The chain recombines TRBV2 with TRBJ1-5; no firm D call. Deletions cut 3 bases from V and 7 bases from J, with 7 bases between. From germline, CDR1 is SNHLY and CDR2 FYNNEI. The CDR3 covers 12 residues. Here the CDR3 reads CASSESRQPQHF. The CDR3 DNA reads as TGTGCCAGCAGTGAGTCTAGGCAGCCCCAGCATTTT.

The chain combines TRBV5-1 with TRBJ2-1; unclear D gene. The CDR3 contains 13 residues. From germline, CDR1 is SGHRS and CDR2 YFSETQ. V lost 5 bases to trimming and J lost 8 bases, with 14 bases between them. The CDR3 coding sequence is TGCGCCAGCAGGTTGACTTCAAGCGATGAGCAGTTCTTC. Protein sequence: CASRLTSSDEQFF.

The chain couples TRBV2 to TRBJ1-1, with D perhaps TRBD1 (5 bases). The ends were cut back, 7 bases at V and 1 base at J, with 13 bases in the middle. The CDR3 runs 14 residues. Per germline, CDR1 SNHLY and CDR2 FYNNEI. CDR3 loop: CASIKTEPNTEAFF. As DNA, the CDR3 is TGTGCCAGCATAAAGACAGAACCGAACACTGAAGCTTTCTTT.